This passage covers 9 T cell receptor beta chains from one sample sequenced in a study of T cell changes during pregnancy in multiple sclerosis. Sequencing was performed with immunoSEQ multiplex PCR; in TCRdb, only in-frame clones are kept and a portion is missing. The repertoire consists of approximately 88,000 clones, with 85% to 95% occurring once and the leading ten covering 3.5% to 4.5%. This material consisted of peripheral blood, taken in the first trimester of pregnancy. All receptors come from a female donor with multiple sclerosis, enrolled in a pregnancy study.

The CDR3 is CASISPGRQNIQYF. The CDR3 nucleotides are TGTGCCAGTATTAGTCCAGGTCGTCAAAACATTCAGTACTTC. The chain joins TRBV19 to TRBJ2-4; D unclear. This CDR3 comprises 14 residues. Trimming stripped 7 bases from V and 5 bases from J, with 15 bases between. CDR1 and CDR2 (germline): LNHDA, SQIVND (reference sequence).

The J gene is TRBJ1-2, the V gene TRBV28, with 7 bases lining up with TRBD1. The CDR3 is 14 amino acids. Germline loops: CDR1 MDHEN, CDR2 SYDVKM. V lost 3 bases and J lost 5; bases outside the gene matches: 6. The CDR3 DNA sequence: TGTGCCAGCAGTTTTGGGGCAGGGGGGTATGGCTACACCTTC. Translation gives CASSFGAGGYGYTF.

The chain has TRBV5-1 and TRBJ2-7; 13 bases agree with TRBD2. Germline V gives CDR1 SGHRS, CDR2 YFSETQ. J lost 2 bases, V lost 4 bases, and 6 bases had no gene match. CDR3 length equals 16 residues. The chain's CDR3 is CASSPGLAGETYEQYF. The CDR3 coding sequence is TGCGCCAGCAGCCCCGGACTAGCGGGGGAGACCTACGAGCAGTACTTC.

The chain employs TRBV15 and TRBJ2-7; weak D call: TRBD1 (6 bases). Trimming cost V 1 base and J 6 bases, with 16 bases left between them. CDR3 length: 15 residues. From germline, CDR1 is LNHNV and CDR2 YYDKDF (reference sequence). CDR3 sequence (DNA): TGTGCCACCAGCAGAGTTCGACAGGCCTCGGGCGAGCAGTACTTC. As protein: CATSRVRQASGEQYF. The full variable domain, its missing parts supplied by reference TRBV15 and TRBJ2-7, is DAMVIQNPRYQVTQFGKPVTLSCSQTLNHNVMYWYQQKSSQAPKLLFHYYDKDFNNEADTPDNFQSRRPNTSFCFLDIRSPGLGDTAMYLCATSRVRQASGEQYFGPGTRLTVT.

The chain joins TRBV5-5 to TRBJ2-7, with D possibly TRBD2 on 6 matching bases. Germline V lookup: CDR1 SGHKS, CDR2 YYEKEE (reference sequence). CDR3 length: 16 residues. The V and J ends lost 0 bases and 4 bases respectively, with 17 bases between them. The CDR3 spells CASSLEGLHNAYEQYF. DNA of the CDR3: TGTGCCAGCAGCTTGGAGGGACTCCATAATGCGTACGAGCAGTACTTC. The entire variable domain, with the rest obtained from reference TRBV5-5 and TRBJ2-7, is as follows: DAGVTQSPTHLIKTRGQQVTLRCSPISGHKSVSWYQQVLGQGPQFIFQYYEKEERGRGNFPDRFSARQFPNYSSELNVNALLLGDSALYLCASSLEGLHNAYEQYFGPGTRLTVT.

This chain joins TRBV9 and TRBJ1-1, with TRBD1 matching over 7 bases. Germline V CDR1 and CDR2: SGDLS, YYNGEE. The CDR3 loop spans 13 amino acids. The trim removed 3 bases at V and 1 base at J, leaving 0 bases unmatched. The CDR3 sequence is CASSAGGNTEAFF. The CDR3 nucleotides read TGTGCCAGCAGCGCAGGGGGGAACACTGAAGCTTTCTTT.

In regard to this clone: At one of its ends the junction is not consistent with the germline gene, which may arise from a read error. Here the CDR3 DNA reads TGTGCCAGCATTTGGACAGGGCAACTGAACACTGAAGGTTTCTTT. Amino acids: CASIWTGQLNTEGFF. The chain links TRBV6-1 to TRBJ1-1; 8 nucleotides agree with TRBD1. CDR1 is MNHNS, CDR2 SASEGT, per germline. The CDR3 length is 15 residues.

This chain joins TRBV6-5 and TRBJ2-1, with 8 bases that match TRBD2. The trim removed 6 bases at V and 3 bases at J, leaving 7 bases unmatched. CDR3 size: 15 residues. Germline CDR1 and CDR2: MNHEY and SVGAGI. The CDR3 region has the DNA TGTGCCAGCAGGATTAGCGGGGTCGGCTACAATGAGCAGTTCTTC. Its protein is CASRISGVGYNEQFF.

This chain joins TRBV30 and TRBJ2-7, with a possible D match to TRBD1 (6 bases). The CDR3 is 13 residues long. Germline CDR1 and CDR2: GTSNPN and SVGIG (reference sequence). V gave up 3 bases and J gave up 0 bases, with 9 bases separating them. The CDR3 bases are TGTGCCTGGAGCGGACAGCTCTCCTACGAGCAGTACTTC. It encodes CAWSGQLSYEQYF.